This TCR beta chain was identified during a study of breast tumors, draining lymph nodes, adjacent tissues. Study-wide results and caveats: Tumor TCR diversity was below lymph nodes but above nontumor tissue.

One entry per CDR3 protein, called by TCRdb with MiXCR from the multiplex PCR reads. The data contain 150,000 to 200,000 distinct CDR3 sequences, around 29% of them singletons. The CDR3 consists of 14 residues. Germline-derived CDR1 and CDR2 are SGHTA and FQGTGA. V was pared by 3 bases and J by 7 bases, with 6 bases of the junction left unmatched. The lymph nodes were axillary draining lymph nodes from breast cancer patients. Ten or more counts support this clonotype. Its antigen is currently unknown. The source is a female donor with breast cancer. Some clones in this sample may be carry-over from other donors' samples. The V gene is TRBV7-3, the J gene TRBJ2-1, with 7 positions matching TRBD2. Sample: axillary lymph node tissue. The CDR3 DNA reads TGTGCCAGCAGCTTGGCGGGAGTGGGTAATGAGCAGTTCTTC. It translates to CASSLAGVGNEQFF.